The 26 T cell receptor beta chains reported below all come from one sample, sequenced in a study of prognosis after radiotherapy for stage I lung cancer. By two-round multiplex PCR, the TCR beta CDR3 was amplified from genomic DNA. The first round of PCR was done with primers that matched each TRBV and TRBJ gene. TCRdb re-called the multiplex PCR reads with MiXCR, one entry per CDR3 protein. Here the sample spans tens of thousands of distinct CDR3 sequences, 25% to 40% being singletons. The material was PBMCs, obtained before or after stereotactic body radiation therapy (not recorded which). The source of these receptors is a donor aged 50 or older with non-small cell lung cancer.

This clonotype was observed a handful of times. A much larger clonotype is one base distant, so this may be a read error. This is likely a read error, given that the CDR3 carries no conserved phenylalanine or tryptophan at its end. The rearrangement joins TRBV20-1 to TRBJ1-5, with 9 bases matching TRBD1. This CDR3 has 14 amino acids. Trimming removed 3 bases from V and 7 bases from J; junction bases left unmatched: 7. Germline-derived CDR1 and CDR2 are DFQATT and SNEGSKA (reference sequence). For the CDR3, the DNA is TGCAGTGCTAGTGGACAGGGGTTTAACCAGCCCCAGCATCTT. Its protein is CSASGQGFNQPQHL.

The chain has TRBV25-1 and TRBJ1-6, with D uncertain. The CDR3 is made up of 13 amino acids. V lost 5 bases and J lost 5, with 7 bases in between. Germline CDR1 and CDR2: MGHDK and SYGVNS. As DNA, the CDR3 is TGTGCCAGCAGTCCCCGACATAATTCACCCCTCCACTTT. Its protein is CASSPRHNSPLHF. Filled out from reference TRBV25-1 and TRBJ1-6, the complete variable domain reads EADIYQTPRYLVIGTGKKITLECSQTMGHDKMYWYQQDPGMELHLIHYSYGVNSTEKGDLSSESTVSRIRTEHFPLTLESARPSHTSQYLCASSPRHNSPLHFGNGTRLTVT.

This clonotype came up many times. This chain links TRBV24-1 with TRBJ2-1; 8 bases map to TRBD1. CDR3 length: 18 amino acids. The ends lost 0 bases at V and 7 bases at J; junction bases unmatched: 13. Germline assignment: CDR1 KGHDR and CDR2 SFDVKD. DNA for the CDR3: TGTGCCACCAGTGATTTGCAGAGCCTTGGGACAGGCCGTAATGAGCAGTTCTTC. This translates into CATSDLQSLGTGRNEQFF.

As for this clonotype: One junction end disagrees with the germline gene, perhaps due to a read error. V gene TRBV5-1 combines with J gene TRBJ1-1; 7 bases align to TRBD1. Germline V lookup: CDR1 SGHRS, CDR2 YFSETQ. The CDR3 has 13 amino acids. The CDR3 loop reads CANSLGQWAEAFF. Here the CDR3 DNA reads TGCGCCAACAGCTTGGGACAGTGGGCTGAAGCTTTCTTT.

This clonotype was counted many times. The V call is TRBV3-1, the J call TRBJ2-3; TRBD2 matches 10 bases. Trimming took 4 bases from V and 6 from J; bases not matched to a gene: 10. Germline-derived CDR1 and CDR2 are LGHDT and YNNKEL (reference sequence). The CDR3 is 16 amino acids. This chain's CDR3 is CASSLRLAGEWDTQYF. CDR3 in DNA: TGTGCCAGCAGCCTCAGGCTAGCGGGAGAGTGGGATACGCAGTATTTT.

This clonotype was observed a handful of times. Just one base apart from a much larger clone, this may be a read error. The V and J genes are TRBV10-2 and TRBJ2-7; D is unresolved. Germline assignment: CDR1 WSHSY and CDR2 SAAADI. The CDR3 has 11 residues. CDR3 nucleotides: TGCGCCAGCATTGAGGAGTACGAGCAGTACTTC. It translates to CASIEEYEQYF.

This clonotype has at least ten counts. V is TRBV10-3 and J is TRBJ2-2, with 9 bases aligning to TRBD2. The V gene end was trimmed by 7 bases and the J gene end by 6 bases; junction bases not matched to a gene: 6. Per the germline V gene, CDR1 is ENHRY and CDR2 is SYGVKD. The length of the CDR3 is 14 residues. The chain's CDR3 is CAIKMGLAPGELFF. CDR3 sequence (DNA): TGTGCCATCAAGATGGGACTAGCCCCCGGGGAGCTGTTTTTT.

In its sample, this clonotype was seen many times. V gene TRBV7-8 combines with J gene TRBJ2-7; 7 bases fit TRBD1. CDR3 length equals 16 residues. Losses at the gene ends were 4 bases for V and 4 bases for J; bases not matched to a gene: 13. In germline, CDR1 is SGHVS, CDR2 FQNEAQ. CDR3 bases: TGTGCCAGCAGCTATTCTAGACAGGGTAATTGGTACGAGCAGTACTTC. This encodes CASSYSRQGNWYEQYF.

To note about this clonotype: The junction does not match germline at one end; this may be a read error. V usage is TRBV19 and J usage is TRBJ1-2; no clear D gene. The CDR3 is made up of 16 amino acids. CDR1 and CDR2 (germline): LNHDA, SQIVND (reference sequence). The CDR3 nucleotides are TGTGCCAATAGTATAGCCGCCACGGCCGGGCTTTATGGCTACACCTTC. Residues: CANSIAATAGLYGYTF.

This clonotype showed up many times. V gene TRBV18 combines with J gene TRBJ1-5; D is ambiguous. The CDR3 extends over 13 amino acids. Germline assignment: CDR1 KGHSH and CDR2 LQKENI. Trimming removed 2 bases at V and 3 bases at J, with 5 bases between. The DNA of the CDR3 is TGTGCCAGCTCACCAGGGTACAATCAGCCCCAGCATTTT. It specifies CASSPGYNQPQHF.

This clonotype was recorded many times. This rearrangement joins TRBV20-1 to TRBJ1-1; a possible D gene is TRBD1 (5 bases). The CDR3 runs to 16 residues. V lost 0 bases and J 4 bases, leaving 18 bases between the germline ends. Germline V gene lookup returns CDR1 DFQATT and CDR2 SNEGSKA (reference sequence). CDR3 region: CSARDRGMAGSTEAFF. DNA of the CDR3: TGCAGTGCTAGAGATCGGGGGATGGCCGGGAGCACTGAAGCTTTCTTT.

This clonotype has a count of ten or more. The gene calls are TRBV4-2 and TRBJ2-1; D is perhaps TRBD2 (5 bases). The germline V gene has CDR1 LGHNA and CDR2 YNFKEQ. Trimming cost V 7 bases and J 0 bases, with 7 bases left between them. The CDR3 is 13 amino acids. CDR3 residues: CASTGNSYNEQFF. In DNA, the CDR3 is TGTGCCAGCACCGGGAACTCCTACAATGAGCAGTTCTTC.

Comment on this clonotype: A far larger clone differs by one base, so this is likely a read error. This chain links TRBV6-4 with TRBJ2-7; 13 bases are shared with TRBD2. The length of the CDR3 is 15 residues. V was pared by 6 bases and J by 4 bases, with 6 bases of the junction left unmatched. Germline V lookup: CDR1 MRHNA, CDR2 SNTAGT. The CDR3 DNA reads TGTGCCAGCAGGCTGGGACTAGCGGGAAGATACGAGCAGTACTTC. It specifies CASRLGLAGRYEQYF.

With respect to this clonotype: Just one base apart from a much larger clone, this may be a read error. The rearrangement uses TRBV3-1 and TRBJ2-5; 11 bases map to TRBD2. Germline V gene data show CDR1 as LGHDT and CDR2 as YNNKEL (reference sequence). CDR3 length equals 14 residues. V trimming: 4 bases; J trimming: 7 bases; junction bases outside the gene matches: 5. The chain's CDR3 is CASSPRLAGWTQYF. The CDR3 DNA sequence: TGTGCCAGCAGCCCGAGACTAGCGGGATGGACCCAGTACTTC.

This clonotype occurred once. The gene calls are TRBV6-1 and TRBJ2-7; weak D call: TRBD1 (6 bases). Germline V lookup: CDR1 MNHNS, CDR2 SASEGT. CDR3 size: 16 residues. V lost 4 bases and J lost 2, with 18 bases in between. The CDR3 here is CASSGSRVQGTYEQYF. Written as DNA, the CDR3 is TGTGCCAGCAGTGGGTCCCGGGTACAGGGCACCTACGAGCAGTACTTC.

This clonotype was detected once. This likely stems from a read error, as it lies one base from a far larger clone. The CDR3 sequence is CASRPGLARGPREQYF. CDR3 sequence (DNA): TGTGCCAGCAGACCGGGACTAGCGCGAGGGCCGCGCGAGCAGTACTTC. The chain uses TRBV6-4 and TRBJ2-7; 10 nucleotides align to TRBD2. The V and J ends lost 6 bases and 6 bases, in that order; junction bases with no gene match: 14. The length of the CDR3 is 16 residues. Germline values: CDR1 MRHNA, CDR2 SNTAGT.

The sample holds many counts of this clonotype. V and J are TRBV20-1 and TRBJ1-3; D ambiguous. Germline V gene sequence: CDR1 DFQATT, CDR2 SNEGSKA (reference sequence). The CDR3 length is 15 residues. The germline V and J ends were trimmed by 0 bases and 0 bases, with 9 bases remaining between them. The CDR3 protein is CSARDWTDSGNTIYF. In DNA, the CDR3 is TGCAGTGCTAGAGATTGGACGGACTCTGGAAACACCATATATTTT.

This sequence joins TRBV5-1 and TRBJ2-7; D not resolved. CDR3 length: 14 residues. In germline, CDR1 is SGHRS, CDR2 YFSETQ. V shed 5 bases and J shed 3 bases, with 15 bases lying between them. The CDR3: CASRLQWVHYEQYF. In DNA form, the CDR3 reads TGCGCCAGCAGATTACAGTGGGTACACTACGAGCAGTACTTC.

This clonotype was detected ten times or more. V usage is TRBV3-1 and J usage is TRBJ2-7; 12 bases agree with TRBD1. The V and J ends lost 4 bases and 8 bases, in that order; junction bases with no gene match: 9. The germline gives CDR1 LGHDT, CDR2 YNNKEL (reference sequence). CDR3 length equals 15 residues. Here the CDR3 DNA reads TGTGCCAGCAGCCCGGGGACAGGGGGCGGTCTTAAGCAGTACTTC. Translation: CASSPGTGGGLKQYF.

In regard to this clonotype: A read error is likely here: a far larger clone is one base away. The chain recombines TRBV6-4 with TRBJ2-7, with 10 bases fitting TRBD2. Trimming removed 6 bases from V and 4 bases from J; junction bases left unmatched: 9. The germline CDR1 and CDR2 sequences are MRHNA and SNTAGT. The CDR3 has 15 amino acids. Here the CDR3 DNA reads TGTGCCAGCAGAACCGGGACTAGCGTGATATACGAGCAGTACTTC. It yields the protein CASRTGTSVIYEQYF.

Concerning this clonotype itself: One base away lies a much larger clone, so this may be a sequencing read error. The chain has TRBV5-5 and TRBJ2-7, with 11 bases lining up with TRBD1. This CDR3 is 17 amino acids long. CDR1 SGHKS and CDR2 YYEKEE come from the germline V gene (reference sequence). The CDR3, as DNA: TGTGCCAGCAGCTGGACAGGGGGCTCGTTATTCTCCTACGAGCATTACTTC. Translated: CASSWTGGSLFSYEHYF.

A remark on this clonotype: At one boundary the junction diverges from the germline segment, which might be a read error. The gene calls are TRBV6-1 and TRBJ2-7, with TRBD1 matching over 7 bases. The CDR3 extends over 15 amino acids. Germline CDR1 reads MNHNS; CDR2 reads SASEGT. The CDR3 region is CASSETGTAAYEKHF. Here the CDR3 DNA reads TGTGCCAGCAGTGAGACCGGGACAGCGGCCTACGAGAAGCACTTC.

V gene TRBV5-1 combines with J gene TRBJ1-2; TRBD1 matches at 9 bases. Trimming at V came to 7 bases and at J to 4 bases, leaving 8 bases not matched to a gene. Looked up from germline, CDR1 is SGHRS and CDR2 is YFSETQ. The CDR3 is 14 amino acids. As DNA, the CDR3 is TGCGCCAGCTCGGTACAGGGGGCTGTCTATGGCTACACCTTC. Amino acid sequence: CASSVQGAVYGYTF.

This clonotype came up many times. The gene calls are TRBV12-3 or TRBV12-4 and TRBJ1-1; D may be TRBD1 (6 bases). V was pared by 7 bases and J by 3 bases, with 15 bases between. This CDR3 comprises 14 residues. The CDR3 loop reads CASTLRQDHTEAFF. In nucleotides, the CDR3 is TGTGCCAGCACCTTAAGACAGGACCACACTGAAGCTTTCTTT.

This clonotype was detected ten times or more. V gene TRBV5-1 combines with J gene TRBJ2-5; D is perhaps TRBD1 (6 bases). The CDR3 loop spans 15 amino acids. Trimming shortened V by 3 bases and J by 3 bases, and 15 bases separated the two germline ends. Per germline, CDR1 SGHRS and CDR2 YFSETQ. The CDR3 DNA sequence: TGCGCCAGCAGCTCCCAGGGGACAATGGAAGAGACCCAGTACTTC. It specifies CASSSQGTMEETQYF.

In regard to this clonotype: A far larger clone is one base from this, pointing to a likely read error. Here the CDR3 reads CATVTGVGETQYF. For the CDR3, the DNA is TGTGCCACCGTCACAGGGGTCGGTGAGACCCAGTACTTC. The chain has TRBV6-1 and TRBJ2-5; 7 nucleotides line up with TRBD1. CDR1 and CDR2 (germline): MNHNS, SASEGT. There are 13 residues in the CDR3. V was pared by 10 bases and J by 5 bases, with 10 bases of the junction left unmatched.